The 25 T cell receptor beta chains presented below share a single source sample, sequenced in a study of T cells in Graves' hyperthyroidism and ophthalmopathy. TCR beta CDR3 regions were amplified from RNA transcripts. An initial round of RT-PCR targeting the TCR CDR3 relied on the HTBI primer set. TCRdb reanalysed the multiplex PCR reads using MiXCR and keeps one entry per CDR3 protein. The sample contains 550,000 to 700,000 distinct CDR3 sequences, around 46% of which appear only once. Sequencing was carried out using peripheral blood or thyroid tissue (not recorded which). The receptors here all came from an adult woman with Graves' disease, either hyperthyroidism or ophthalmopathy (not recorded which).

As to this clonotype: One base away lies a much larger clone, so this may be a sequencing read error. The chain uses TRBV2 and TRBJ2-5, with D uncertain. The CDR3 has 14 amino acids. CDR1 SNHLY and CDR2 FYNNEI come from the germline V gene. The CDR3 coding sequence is TGTGCCAGCGGATTGGTAGGATCCCAAGAGGCCCAGTACTTC. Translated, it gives CASGLVGSQEAQYF.

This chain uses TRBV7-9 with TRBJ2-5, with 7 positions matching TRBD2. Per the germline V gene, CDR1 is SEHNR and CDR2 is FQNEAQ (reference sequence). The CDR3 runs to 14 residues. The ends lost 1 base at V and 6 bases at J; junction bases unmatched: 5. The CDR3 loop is CASSLGTSWKTQYF. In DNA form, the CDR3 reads TGTGCCAGCAGCTTAGGGACTAGTTGGAAGACCCAGTACTTC.

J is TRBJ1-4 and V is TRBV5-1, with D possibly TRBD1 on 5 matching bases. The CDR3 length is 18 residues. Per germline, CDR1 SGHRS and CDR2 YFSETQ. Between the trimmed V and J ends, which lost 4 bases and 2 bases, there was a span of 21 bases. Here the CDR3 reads CASSRAPGGVGTNEKLFF. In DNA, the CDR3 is TGCGCCAGCAGCCGCGCTCCGGGAGGGGTGGGCACTAATGAAAAACTGTTTTTT.

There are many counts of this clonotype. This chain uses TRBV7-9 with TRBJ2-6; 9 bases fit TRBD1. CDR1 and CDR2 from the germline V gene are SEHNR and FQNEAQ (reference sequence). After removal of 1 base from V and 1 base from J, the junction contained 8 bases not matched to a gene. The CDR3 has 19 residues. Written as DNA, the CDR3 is TGTGCCAGCAGCTTAGGTTCCCGGGACAGGGTATCTGGGGCCAACGTCCTGACTTTC. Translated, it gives CASSLGSRDRVSGANVLTF.

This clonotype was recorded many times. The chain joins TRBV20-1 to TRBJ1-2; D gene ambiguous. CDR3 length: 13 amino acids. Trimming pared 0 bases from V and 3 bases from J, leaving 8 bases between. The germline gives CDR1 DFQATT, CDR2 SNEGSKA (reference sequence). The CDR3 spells CSARDPGDYGYTF. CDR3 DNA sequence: TGCAGTGCTAGAGATCCTGGGGACTATGGCTACACCTTC.

In DNA, the CDR3 is TGCAGTGCCCAGGGATTGGGTTTCTACGAGCAGTACTTC. This translates into CSAQGLGFYEQYF. The gene calls are TRBV20-1 and TRBJ2-7; tentatively, D is TRBD1 (5 bases). Germline V CDR1 and CDR2: DFQATT, SNEGSKA (reference sequence). The CDR3 runs 13 residues. The germline V and J ends were trimmed by 6 bases and 3 bases, with 15 bases remaining between them.

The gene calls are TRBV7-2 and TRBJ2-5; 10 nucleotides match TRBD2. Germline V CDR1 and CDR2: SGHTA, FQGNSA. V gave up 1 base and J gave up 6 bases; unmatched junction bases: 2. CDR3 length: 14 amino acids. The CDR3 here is CASSLVAGGKTQYF. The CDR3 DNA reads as TGTGCCAGCAGCTTAGTAGCGGGGGGTAAGACCCAGTACTTC.

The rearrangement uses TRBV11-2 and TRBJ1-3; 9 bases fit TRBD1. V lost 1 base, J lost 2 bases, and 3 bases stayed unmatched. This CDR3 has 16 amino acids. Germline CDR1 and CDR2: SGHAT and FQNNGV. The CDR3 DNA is TGTGCCAGCAGCTTAGTCCGACAGGGGGCTGGAAACACCATATATTTT. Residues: CASSLVRQGAGNTIYF.

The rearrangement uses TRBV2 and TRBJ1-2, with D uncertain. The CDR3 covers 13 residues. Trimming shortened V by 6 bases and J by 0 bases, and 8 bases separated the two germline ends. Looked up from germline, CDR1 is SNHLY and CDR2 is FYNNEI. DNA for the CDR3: TGTGCCAGCAGGCAAGAGACTAACTATGGCTACACCTTC. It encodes CASRQETNYGYTF. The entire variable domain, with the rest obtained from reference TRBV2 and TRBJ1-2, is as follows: EPEVTQTPSHQVTQMGQEVILRCVPISNHLYFYWYRQILGQKVEFLVSFYNNEISEKSEIFDDQFSVERPDGSNFTLKIRSTKLEDSAMYFCASRQETNYGYTFGSGTRLTVV.

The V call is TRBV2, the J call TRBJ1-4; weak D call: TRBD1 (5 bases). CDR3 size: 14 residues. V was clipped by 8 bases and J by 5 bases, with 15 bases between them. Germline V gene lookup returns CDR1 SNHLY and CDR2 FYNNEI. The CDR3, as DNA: TGTGCCAGCCAGCCCGGGGCAGGGAATGAAAAACTGTTTTTT. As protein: CASQPGAGNEKLFF.

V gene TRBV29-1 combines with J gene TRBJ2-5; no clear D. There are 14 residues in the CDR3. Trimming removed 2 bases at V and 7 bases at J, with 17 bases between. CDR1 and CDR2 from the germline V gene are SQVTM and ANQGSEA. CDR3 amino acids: CSVESRLEELTQYF. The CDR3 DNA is TGCAGCGTTGAATCTAGGTTGGAAGAGTTGACCCAGTACTTC. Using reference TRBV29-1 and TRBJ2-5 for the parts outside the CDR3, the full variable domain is SAVISQKPSRDICQRGTSLTIQCQVDSQVTMMFWYRQQPGQSLTLIATANQGSEATYESGFVIDKFPISRPNLTFSTLTVSNMSPEDSSIYLCSVESRLEELTQYFGPGTRLLVL.

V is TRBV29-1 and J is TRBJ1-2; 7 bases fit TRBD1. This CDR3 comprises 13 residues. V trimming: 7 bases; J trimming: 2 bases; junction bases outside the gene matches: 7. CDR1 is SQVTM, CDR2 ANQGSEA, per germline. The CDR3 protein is CSATQGTNYGYTF. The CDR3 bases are TGCAGCGCGACACAGGGGACAAACTATGGCTACACCTTC.

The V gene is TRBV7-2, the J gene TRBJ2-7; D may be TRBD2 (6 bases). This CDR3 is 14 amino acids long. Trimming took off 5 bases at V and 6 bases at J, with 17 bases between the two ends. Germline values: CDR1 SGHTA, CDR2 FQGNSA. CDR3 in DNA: TGTGCCAGCAGCCAGCCCTTTAGGGGAGGCGAGCAGTACTTC. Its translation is CASSQPFRGGEQYF.

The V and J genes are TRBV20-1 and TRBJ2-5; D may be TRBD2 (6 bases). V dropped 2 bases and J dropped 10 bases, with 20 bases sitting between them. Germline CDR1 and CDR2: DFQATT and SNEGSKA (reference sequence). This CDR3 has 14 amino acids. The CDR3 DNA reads TGCAGTGCTAGACCATTTGGCAGGGAGCGGGTCCAGTACTTC. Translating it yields CSARPFGRERVQYF.

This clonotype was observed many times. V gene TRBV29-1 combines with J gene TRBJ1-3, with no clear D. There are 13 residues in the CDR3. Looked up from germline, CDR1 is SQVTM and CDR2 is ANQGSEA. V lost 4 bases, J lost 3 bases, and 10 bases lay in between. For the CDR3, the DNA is TGCAGCGTTGTGGCATGGGGTGGAAACACCATATATTTT. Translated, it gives CSVVAWGGNTIYF.

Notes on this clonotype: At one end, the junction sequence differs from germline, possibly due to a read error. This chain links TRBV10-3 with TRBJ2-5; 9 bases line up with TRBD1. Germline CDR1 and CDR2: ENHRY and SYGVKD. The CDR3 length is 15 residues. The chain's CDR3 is CASSPSGQGLETQYF. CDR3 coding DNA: TGTGCCAGCAGTCCCTCGGGACAGGGTCTTGAGACCCAGTACTTC.

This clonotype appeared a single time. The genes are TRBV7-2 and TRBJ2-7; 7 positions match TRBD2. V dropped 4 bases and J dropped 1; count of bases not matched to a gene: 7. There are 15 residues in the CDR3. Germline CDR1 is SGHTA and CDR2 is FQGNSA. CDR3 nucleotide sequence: TGTGCCAGCAGCTCCCGGACTAGAGGGTCCTACGAGCAGTACTTC. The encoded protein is CASSSRTRGSYEQYF.

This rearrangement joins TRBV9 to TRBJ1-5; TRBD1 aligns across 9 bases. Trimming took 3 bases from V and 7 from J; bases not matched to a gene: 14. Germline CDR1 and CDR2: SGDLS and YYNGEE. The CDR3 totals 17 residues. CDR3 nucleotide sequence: TGTGCCAGCAGCGCAGGGACAGGGTATGGCGGGGAGCAGCCCCAGCATTTT. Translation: CASSAGTGYGGEQPQHF.

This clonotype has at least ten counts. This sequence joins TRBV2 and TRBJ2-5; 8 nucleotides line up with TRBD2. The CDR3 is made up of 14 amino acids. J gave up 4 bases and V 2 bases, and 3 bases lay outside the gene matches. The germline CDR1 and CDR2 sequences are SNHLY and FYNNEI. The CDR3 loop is CASSENSGGETQYF. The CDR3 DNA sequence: TGTGCCAGCAGTGAAAACAGCGGGGGAGAGACCCAGTACTTC. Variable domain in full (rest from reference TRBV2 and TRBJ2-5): EPEVTQTPSHQVTQMGQEVILRCVPISNHLYFYWYRQILGQKVEFLVSFYNNEISEKSEIFDDQFSVERPDGSNFTLKIRSTKLEDSAMYFCASSENSGGETQYFGPGTRLLVL.

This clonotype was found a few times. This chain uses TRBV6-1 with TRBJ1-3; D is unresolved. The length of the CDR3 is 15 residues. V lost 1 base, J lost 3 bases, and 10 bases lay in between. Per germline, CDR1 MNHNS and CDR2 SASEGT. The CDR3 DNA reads TGTGCCAGCAGTGAAGGACCGGAGGGTGGAAACACCATATATTTT. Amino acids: CASSEGPEGGNTIYF.

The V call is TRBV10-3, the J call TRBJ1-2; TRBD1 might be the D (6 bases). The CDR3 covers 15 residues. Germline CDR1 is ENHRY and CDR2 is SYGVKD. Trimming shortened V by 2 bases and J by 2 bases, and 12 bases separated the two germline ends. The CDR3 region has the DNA TGTGCCATCAGTGAGAGGAGGGACATCAACTATGGCTACACCTTC. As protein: CAISERRDINYGYTF.

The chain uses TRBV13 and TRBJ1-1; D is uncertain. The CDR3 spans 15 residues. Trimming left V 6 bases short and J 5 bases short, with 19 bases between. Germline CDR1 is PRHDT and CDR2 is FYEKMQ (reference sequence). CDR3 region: CASRIRGGPRTEAFF. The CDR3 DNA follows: TGTGCCAGCAGAATCCGAGGCGGACCGAGAACTGAAGCTTTCTTT. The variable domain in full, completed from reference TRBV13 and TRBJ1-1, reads AAGVIQSPRHLIKEKRETATLKCYPIPRHDTVYWYQQGPGQDPQFLISFYEKMQSDKGSIPDRFSAQQFSDYHSELNMSSLELGDSALYFCASRIRGGPRTEAFFGQGTRLTVV.

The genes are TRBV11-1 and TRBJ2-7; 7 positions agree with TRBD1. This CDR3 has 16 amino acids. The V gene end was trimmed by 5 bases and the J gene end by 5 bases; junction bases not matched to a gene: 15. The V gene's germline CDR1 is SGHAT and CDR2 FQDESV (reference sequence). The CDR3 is CASSQDVGGLVNEQYF. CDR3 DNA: TGTGCCAGCAGCCAAGATGTAGGGGGCCTTGTCAACGAGCAGTACTTC.

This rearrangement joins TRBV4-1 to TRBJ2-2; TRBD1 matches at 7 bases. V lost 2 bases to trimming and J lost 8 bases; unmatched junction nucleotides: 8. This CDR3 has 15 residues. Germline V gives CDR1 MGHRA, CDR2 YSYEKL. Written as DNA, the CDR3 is TGCGCCAGCAGCCAACCGATGACAGGGAAAGGGGAGCTGTTTTTT. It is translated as CASSQPMTGKGELFF.

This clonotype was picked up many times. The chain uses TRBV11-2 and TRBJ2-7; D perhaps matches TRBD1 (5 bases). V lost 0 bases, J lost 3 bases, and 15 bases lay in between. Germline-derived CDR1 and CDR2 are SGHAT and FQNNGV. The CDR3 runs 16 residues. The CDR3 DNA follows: TGTGCCAGCAGCTTAGATCGGGCAGGGATCATCTACGAGCAGTACTTC. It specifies CASSLDRAGIIYEQYF.